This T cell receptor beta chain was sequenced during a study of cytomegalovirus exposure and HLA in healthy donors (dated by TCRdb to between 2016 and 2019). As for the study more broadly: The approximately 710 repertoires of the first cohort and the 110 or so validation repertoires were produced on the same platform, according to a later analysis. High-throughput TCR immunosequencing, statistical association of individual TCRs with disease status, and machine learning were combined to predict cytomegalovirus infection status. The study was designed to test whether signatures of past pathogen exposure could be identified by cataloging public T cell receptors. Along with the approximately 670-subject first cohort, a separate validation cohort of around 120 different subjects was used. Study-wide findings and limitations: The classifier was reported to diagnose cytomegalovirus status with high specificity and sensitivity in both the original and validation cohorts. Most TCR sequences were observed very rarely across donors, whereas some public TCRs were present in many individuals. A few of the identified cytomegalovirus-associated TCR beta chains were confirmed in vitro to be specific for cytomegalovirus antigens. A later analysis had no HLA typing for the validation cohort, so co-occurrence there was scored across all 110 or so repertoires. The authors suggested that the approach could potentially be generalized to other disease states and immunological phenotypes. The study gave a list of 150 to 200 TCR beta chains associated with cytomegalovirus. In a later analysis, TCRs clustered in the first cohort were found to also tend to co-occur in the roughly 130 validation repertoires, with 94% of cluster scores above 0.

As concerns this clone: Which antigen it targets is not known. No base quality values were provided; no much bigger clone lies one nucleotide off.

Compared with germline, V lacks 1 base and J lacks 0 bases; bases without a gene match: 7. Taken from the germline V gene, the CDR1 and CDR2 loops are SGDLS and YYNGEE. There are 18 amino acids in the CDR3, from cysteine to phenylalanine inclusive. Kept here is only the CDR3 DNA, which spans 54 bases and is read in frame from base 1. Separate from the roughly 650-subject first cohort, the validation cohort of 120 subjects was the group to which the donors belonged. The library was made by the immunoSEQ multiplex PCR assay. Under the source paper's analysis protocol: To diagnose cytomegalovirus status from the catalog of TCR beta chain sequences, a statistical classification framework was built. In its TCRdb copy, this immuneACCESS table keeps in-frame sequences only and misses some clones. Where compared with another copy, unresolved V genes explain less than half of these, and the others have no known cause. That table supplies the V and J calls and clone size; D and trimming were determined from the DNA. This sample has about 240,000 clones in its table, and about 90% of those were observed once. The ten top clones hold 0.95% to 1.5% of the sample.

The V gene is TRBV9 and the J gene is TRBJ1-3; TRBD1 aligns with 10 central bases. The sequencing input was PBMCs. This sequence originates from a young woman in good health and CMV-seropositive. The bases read TGTGCCAGCAGCGTATCCCCGGGACAGGGGAGCTCTGGAAACACCATATATTTT. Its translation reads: CASSVSPGQGSSGNTIYF.